This T cell receptor (beta chain) was sequenced during a study of T-cell reconstitution after alpha-beta-depleted transplantation in children. Germline V gene sequence: CDR1 MNHEY, CDR2 SMNVEV (reference sequence). This CDR3 region has 15 residues. The trim removed 3 bases at V and 7 bases at J, leaving 7 bases unmatched. Unique molecular identifiers tagged the TCRbeta library. Each CDR3 protein gets one entry after TCRdb re-called the PCR reads with MiXCR. The repertoire consists of around 240,000 distinct CDR3 sequences, with approximately 9.8% occurring once and the leading ten covering 5.1%. This clonotype was seen more than once but under ten times.

V gene TRBV27 combines with J gene TRBJ1-4; 8 bases map to TRBD1. The starting material was PBMCs from the stem cell graft donor, obtained from the stem cell graft. The source of this sequence is a human donor who donated a stem cell graft to a child with SCID. CDR3 sequence (DNA): TGTGCCAGCAGTTTGACGGGACAGGTAGCTGAAAAACTGTTTTTT. The encoded protein is CASSLTGQVAEKLFF. The entire variable domain, with the rest obtained from reference TRBV27 and TRBJ1-4, is as follows: EAQVTQNPRYLITVTGKKLTVTCSQNMNHEYMSWYRQDPGLGLRQIYYSMNVEVTDKGDVPEGYKVSRKEKRNFPLILESPSPNQTSLYFCASSLTGQVAEKLFFGSGTQLSVL.